A single sample gave rise to the 25 T cell receptor beta chains below, sequenced in a study of T cells in Graves' hyperthyroidism and ophthalmopathy. RNA transcripts were the template for amplifying TCR beta CDR3 regions. Primed by the HTBI set, a first-round RT-PCR was run on the TCR CDR3. TCRdb passed the multiplex PCR reads through MiXCR, listing each CDR3 protein once. The sample lists hundreds of thousands of distinct CDR3 sequences, approximately 15% occurring once. Sequenced: blood. The receptors here all came from a woman aged 18-30 years with Graves' hyperthyroidism.

The gene calls are TRBV13 and TRBJ2-1; 9 bases fit TRBD1. Judging by the DNA end, TRBJ2-7 fits better; the J call may be wrong. Germline lookup yields CDR1 PRHDT and CDR2 FYEKMQ (reference sequence). This CDR3 comprises 15 residues. CDR3 amino acids: CASSYPGQGYNEQYF. CDR3 DNA sequence: TGTGCCAGCAGCTACCCGGGACAGGGTTACAATGAGCAGTACTTC.

The CDR3 sequence: CASSQEDERTLGGYEQYF. DNA of the CDR3: TGCGCCAGCAGCCAAGAGGACGAGAGGACGCTAGGCGGGTACGAGCAGTACTTC. The rearrangement uses TRBV4-3 and TRBJ2-7; tentative D call: TRBD2 (5 bases). Deletions cut 0 bases from V and 4 bases from J, with 22 bases between. Germline CDR1 and CDR2: LGHNA and YSLEER. CDR3 length: 18 amino acids.

This clonotype was observed many times. CDR3 DNA: TGTGCCAGCAGCCATCTCCCGGGACAGGGAAGAGGCTCCTACAATGAGCAGTTCTTC. It encodes CASSHLPGQGRGSYNEQFF. The rearrangement uses TRBV27 and TRBJ2-1; 9 bases are shared with TRBD1. The germline V gene encodes CDR1 MNHEY and CDR2 SMNVEV (reference sequence). J was trimmed by 0 bases and V by 6 bases; bases with no gene match: 15. The CDR3 runs to 19 residues.

This clonotype occurred a few times. This chain links TRBV20-1 with TRBJ2-2; possibly TRBD2 for D (6 bases). The CDR3 loop spans 14 amino acids. The V and J ends lost 5 bases and 2 bases respectively, with 12 bases between them. The germline V gene has CDR1 DFQATT and CDR2 SNEGSKA (reference sequence). The CDR3 sequence is CSAARDSNTGELFF. The CDR3 DNA follows: TGCAGTGCTGCCCGGGACTCCAACACCGGGGAGCTGTTTTTT.

The CDR3 DNA follows: TGTGCCACCAGTGATGCGGGGGCAGATACGCAGTATTTT. It codes for CATSDAGADTQYF. This sequence joins TRBV24-1 and TRBJ2-3; 7 bases are shared with TRBD2. The CDR3 is made up of 13 amino acids. V dropped 3 bases and J dropped 4; count of bases not matched to a gene: 0. Germline CDR1 KGHDR, CDR2 SFDVKD.

This clonotype was detected ten times or more. This chain joins TRBV5-1 and TRBJ2-2; no firm D call. V lost 1 base and J lost 0, with 7 bases in between. Germline CDR1 SGHRS, CDR2 YFSETQ. The CDR3 covers 15 residues. The CDR3 nucleotides are TGCGCCAGCAGCTTGCTCCAGACGAACACCGGGGAGCTGTTTTTT. As protein: CASSLLQTNTGELFF.

In this sample, this clonotype turned up many times. The J gene is TRBJ2-7, the V gene TRBV28; D is possibly TRBD1 (5 bases). The length of the CDR3 is 14 residues. V was trimmed by 1 base and J by 6 bases, leaving 13 bases between them. Germline-derived CDR1 and CDR2 are MDHEN and SYDVKM. The CDR3 spells CASSLSRERREQYF. CDR3 nucleotide sequence: TGTGCCAGCAGTTTATCCAGGGAAAGACGCGAGCAGTACTTC.

This clonotype was recorded many times. The V gene is TRBV2, the J gene TRBJ2-2; D is tentatively TRBD1 or TRBD2 (5 bases each). V was pared by 6 bases and J by 3 bases, with 11 bases between. The CDR3 is made up of 14 amino acids. Germline V CDR1 and CDR2: SNHLY, FYNNEI. CDR3 DNA sequence: TGTGCCAGCAGAGTCCGGGGCCACACCGGGGAGCTGTTTTTT. Its protein is CASRVRGHTGELFF.

CDR3 protein: CASSQNLGWGSGYEQYF. CDR3 bases: TGTGCCAGCAGCCAAAATCTAGGCTGGGGTAGCGGCTACGAGCAGTACTTC. The V call is TRBV3-1, the J call TRBJ2-7; D might be TRBD2 (6 bases). There are 17 residues in the CDR3. Germline values: CDR1 LGHDT, CDR2 YNNKEL (reference sequence). V was clipped by 2 bases and J by 3 bases, with 20 bases between them.

This clonotype came up many times. The V call is TRBV12-3 or TRBV12-4, the J call TRBJ1-2, with D unclear. The CDR3 sequence is 15 residues long. The V and J ends lost 6 bases and 4 bases respectively, with 18 bases between them. The CDR3 DNA sequence: TGTGCCAGCAGATCAGGACGGCTCGTCTCCTATGGCTACACCTTC. This encodes CASRSGRLVSYGYTF.

This clonotype was detected many times. The CDR3 reads CASSYRDWNTGELFF. The CDR3 region has the DNA TGTGCCAGCAGTTACCGGGACTGGAACACCGGGGAGCTGTTTTTT. The chain recombines TRBV7-2 with TRBJ2-2; weak D call: TRBD2 (6 bases). The CDR3 covers 15 residues. Germline CDR1 is SGHTA and CDR2 is FQGNSA. V lost 6 bases and J 1 base, leaving 12 bases between the germline ends. Based on the CDR3 plus reference TRBV7-2 and TRBJ2-2, the full variable domain is GAGVSQSPSNKVTEKGKDVELRCDPISGHTALYWYRQSLGQGLEFLIYFQGNSAPDKSGLPSDRFSAERTGGSVSTLTIQRTQQEDSAVYLCASSYRDWNTGELFFGEGSRLTVL.

In this sample, this clonotype turned up many times. The gene calls are TRBV5-8 and TRBJ2-7; D ambiguous. V was clipped by 4 bases and J by 2 bases, with 13 bases between them. This CDR3 has 14 residues. The germline gives CDR1 SGHTS, CDR2 YDEGEE. CDR3 region: CASSQKDRTYEQYF. The CDR3, as DNA: TGTGCCAGCAGCCAAAAGGACCGTACCTACGAGCAGTACTTC.

This clonotype showed up just a few times. The genes are TRBV7-9 and TRBJ2-3, with D maybe TRBD2 (6 bases). The CDR3 is made up of 15 amino acids. The germline V and J ends were trimmed by 3 bases and 2 bases, with 12 bases remaining between them. CDR1 SEHNR and CDR2 FQNEAQ come from the germline V gene (reference sequence). The CDR3 loop is CASSLLAIYTDTQYF. DNA for the CDR3: TGTGCCAGCAGCTTGCTAGCGATCTACACAGATACGCAGTATTTT.

The J gene is TRBJ1-4, the V gene TRBV6-1; no reliable D call. The CDR3 has 12 residues. Trimming shortened V by 4 bases and J by 8 bases, and 8 bases separated the two germline ends. Germline lookup yields CDR1 MNHNS and CDR2 SASEGT. As DNA, the CDR3 is TGTGCCAGCAGTGGCGGCCCGGAAAAACTGTTTTTT. Residues: CASSGGPEKLFF.

This clonotype was seen repeatedly, ten times or more. The chain links TRBV3-1 to TRBJ2-7; D gene ambiguous. V was clipped by 6 bases and J by 3 bases, with 9 bases between them. Germline V gene lookup returns CDR1 LGHDT and CDR2 YNNKEL (reference sequence). This CDR3 contains 12 residues. The CDR3 protein is CASSRNYYEQYF. In nucleotides, the CDR3 is TGTGCCAGCAGTCGGAACTACTACGAGCAGTACTTC.

For the CDR3, the DNA is TGTGCCAGCAGCTTTGCGGGAGTTGAGGACATTCAGTACTTC. It translates to CASSFAGVEDIQYF. The chain couples TRBV7-2 to TRBJ2-4, with TRBD2 matching over 7 bases. J lost 8 bases, V lost 3 bases, and 7 bases had no gene match. CDR3 size: 14 residues. Germline CDR1 is SGHTA and CDR2 is FQGNSA.

This clonotype appeared many times. The rearrangement uses TRBV3-1 and TRBJ2-2, with 10 bases aligning to TRBD2. The junction had 5 bases not matched to a gene; V was cut back by 4 bases and J by 15 bases. This CDR3 is 12 amino acids long. Germline CDR1 reads LGHDT; CDR2 reads YNNKEL (reference sequence). This CDR3 is CASSLTSGMVFF. The CDR3 nucleotides read TGTGCCAGCAGCCTCACTAGCGGGATGGTGTTTTTT.

This clonotype was observed a few times. The V and J genes are TRBV4-2 and TRBJ1-2; possible D gene TRBD1, 5 bases. CDR1 is LGHNA and CDR2 is YNFKEQ in the germline V gene. The V end lost 0 bases, the J end lost 6 bases, and 20 bases lay between the germline ends. CDR3 length: 17 amino acids. The CDR3 DNA reads as TGTGCCAGCAGCCAAGAGGGGCTCTCGGGTCTCGTGGATGGCTACACCTTC. This encodes CASSQEGLSGLVDGYTF.

Of note for this clonotype: Because the CDR3 is missing its conserved closing phenylalanine or tryptophan, this is likely a read error. This CDR3 reads CASSDQETQYL. The CDR3 DNA reads TGTGCCAGCAGTGACCAAGAGACCCAGTACCTC. This chain connects TRBV27 to TRBJ2-5; no clear D gene. V was cut by 5 bases and J by 0 bases, with 1 base left in between. This CDR3 contains 11 residues. Germline V lookup: CDR1 MNHEY, CDR2 SMNVEV (reference sequence).

This clonotype was counted between two and nine times. V gene TRBV7-3 combines with J gene TRBJ2-1, with 8 bases aligning to TRBD2. This CDR3 is built from 14 residues. Germline CDR1 is SGHTA and CDR2 is FQGTGA. Trimming removed 0 bases from V and 8 bases from J; junction bases left unmatched: 3. In DNA form, the CDR3 reads TGTGCCAGCAGCTTAACTAGCGGGGACGATGAGCAGTTCTTC. Its protein product is CASSLTSGDDEQFF.

The table lists this clonotype with a few counts. CDR3 sequence (DNA): TGTGCCAGCAGTGAATTGGGGGGTGAAGCTTTCTTT. Translated, it gives CASSELGGEAFF. The genes are TRBV25-1 and TRBJ1-1, with D possibly matching TRBD1 (5 bases). Germline CDR1 reads MGHDK; CDR2 reads SYGVNS. The CDR3 contains 12 residues. V lost 1 base and J 7 bases, leaving 7 bases between the germline ends.

This clonotype has ten or more counts. One junction end does not reproduce the germline sequence, and a read error may be involved. V usage is TRBV13 and J usage is TRBJ2-1, with 13 bases aligning to TRBD2. The CDR3 covers 18 residues. From germline, CDR1 is PRHDT and CDR2 FYEKMQ (reference sequence). CDR3 in amino acids: CASSLGGLAGDSYNEQFF. In nucleotides, the CDR3 is TGTGCCAGCAGTTTAGGCGGACTAGCGGGAGACTCCTACAATGAGCAGTTCTTC.

This clonotype was counted many times. V gene TRBV6-1 combines with J gene TRBJ1-1, with D perhaps TRBD1 (6 bases). Trimming cost V 6 bases and J 11 bases, with 22 bases left between them. CDR1 and CDR2 from the germline V gene are MNHNS and SASEGT. The CDR3 runs 14 residues. CDR3 residues: CASSLDPRGTRAFF. CDR3 in DNA: TGTGCCAGCAGCCTCGACCCCCGGGGGACAAGGGCTTTCTTT.

The chain joins TRBV15 to TRBJ2-1; D is perhaps TRBD1 (5 bases). The CDR3 extends over 18 amino acids. The germline V gene has CDR1 LNHNV and CDR2 YYDKDF (reference sequence). With 3 bases removed from V and 0 bases from J, the gap between germline ends came to 18 bases. Here the CDR3 reads CATSSRVVLSSSYNEQFF. The CDR3 nucleotides read TGTGCCACCAGCAGCAGGGTCGTCCTATCAAGCTCCTACAATGAGCAGTTCTTC.

This chain uses TRBV7-6 with TRBJ2-2, with 8 nucleotides matching TRBD1. The CDR3 covers 11 residues. Germline V gene lookup returns CDR1 SGHVS and CDR2 FNYEAQ. V was pared by 4 bases and J by 13 bases, with 2 bases of the junction left unmatched. In DNA form, the CDR3 reads TGTGCCAGCAGCTCCGGGACAGGGCTGTTTTTT. It translates to CASSSGTGLFF.